A selection of T cell receptor beta chains follows, all from one sample in a study of cytomegalovirus exposure and HLA in healthy donors. The protocol was immunoSEQ multiplex PCR, while the TCRdb copy is restricted to in-frame clones and leaves out a portion. This sample yields more than 90,000 clones, of which 77% are seen a single time; approximately 8% belongs to the top ten. Sequencing input: PBMCs. The receptors shown here come from a female donor in good health and CMV-seronegative. Both conserved end residues are part of each CDR3. A D gene is named only where the DNA matches it firmly. The listing skips clone size in some rows; elsewhere it reads once, few, many or a size class.

J gene	clone size	V gene	D gene	CDR3 protein	CDR3 DNA
TRBJ2-5	NA	TRBV7-9	TRBD2	CASSLLQRGYVTQYF	TGTGCCAGCAGCTTATTACAGCGGGGTTACGTGACCCAGTACTTC
TRBJ2-7	NA	TRBV28	NA	CASSLFNYEQYF	TGTGCCAGCAGTTTATTTAACTACGAGCAGTACTTC
TRBJ2-2	NA	TRBV10-1	TRBD1	CASSEFVGQGANTGELFF	TGCGCCAGCAGTGAGTTCGTAGGACAGGGGGCGAACACCGGGGAGCTGTTTTTT
TRBJ2-5	NA	TRBV11-2	TRBD2	CASSLGLVGETQYF	TGTGCCAGCAGCCTGGGACTAGTCGGGGAGACCCAGTACTTC
TRBJ1-3	NA	TRBV7-8	NA	CASSLAGGASGNTIYF	TGTGCCAGCAGCTTAGCCGGGGGGGCTTCGGGAAACACCATATATTTT
TRBJ1-5	NA	TRBV25-1	TRBD1	CASRDSQSDQPQHF	TGTGCCAGTCGGGACAGCCAAAGCGATCAGCCCCAGCATTTT
TRBJ2-3	NA	TRBV6-1	NA	CASSKTGYDTDTQYF	TGTGCCAGCAGTAAGACAGGTTATGACACAGATACGCAGTATTTT
TRBJ1-1	NA	TRBV7-3	NA	CASSLGSGTEAFF	TGTGCCAGCAGCTTAGGGTCGGGTACCGAAGCTTTCTTT
TRBJ2-3	NA	TRBV6-1	TRBD2	CASSESTSPDTQYF	TGTGCCAGCAGTGAATCGACTAGCCCGGATACGCAGTATTTT
TRBJ1-4	NA	TRBV2	NA	CASRETGLNEKLFF	TGTGCCAGCAGAGAGACAGGACTTAATGAAAAACTGTTTTTT
TRBJ1-5	NA	TRBV11-3	TRBD1	CASSYLGTANNQPQHF	TGTGCCAGCAGCTACCTGGGGACAGCGAACAATCAGCCCCAGCATTTT
TRBJ2-2	few	TRBV5-4	NA	CASSAYNNGNTGELFF	TGTGCCAGCAGCGCCTATAATAATGGGAACACCGGGGAGCTGTTTTTT
TRBJ2-2	NA	TRBV18	TRBD1	CASSPPRGTGRTGELFF	TGTGCCAGCTCACCACCGAGGGGGACAGGACGCACCGGGGAGCTGTTTTTT
TRBJ2-3	few	TRBV6-1	TRBD1	CASSSTGGADTQYF	TGTGCCAGCAGTTCGACAGGGGGGGCAGATACGCAGTATTTT
TRBJ2-5	NA	TRBV20-1	NA	CSARGRETQYF	TGCAGTGCTAGGGGGCGGGAGACCCAGTACTTC
TRBJ2-1	NA	TRBV28	NA	CASRSQGSYNEQFF	TGTGCCAGCAGGAGCCAGGGATCCTACAATGAGCAGTTCTTC
TRBJ2-4	NA	TRBV4-1	NA	CASSQDLKEVIAKNIQYF	TGCGCCAGCAGCCAAGATTTAAAGGAGGTGATAGCCAAAAACATTCAGTACTTC
TRBJ2-1	NA	TRBV15	NA	CATSSPRAHEQFF	TGTGCCACCAGCAGCCCTAGAGCCCATGAGCAGTTCTTC
TRBJ1-1	NA	TRBV10-3	TRBD1	CATEPTGVGTEAFF	TGTGCCACCGAACCGACAGGGGTGGGCACTGAAGCTTTCTTT
TRBJ1-5	NA	TRBV7-8	NA	CASSQQGKGNQPQHF	TGTGCCAGCAGCCAACAGGGTAAGGGCAATCAGCCCCAGCATTTT
TRBJ2-1	NA	TRBV12-5	NA	CASGQGLGDEQFF	TGTGCTAGTGGTCAAGGACTCGGCGATGAGCAGTTCTTC
TRBJ2-1	NA	TRBV19	TRBD2	CASRRPGLAGENEQFF	TGTGCCAGTAGAAGGCCGGGACTAGCGGGAGAAAATGAGCAGTTCTTC
TRBJ1-5	few	TRBV5-1	TRBD1	CASSLGDRGGHSNQPQHF	TGCGCCAGCAGCTTGGGGGACAGGGGGGGCCATAGCAATCAGCCCCAGCATTTT
TRBJ2-5	NA	TRBV6-5	TRBD2	CASRTSGGATETQYF	TGTGCCAGCAGGACTAGCGGTGGGGCAACAGAGACCCAGTACTTC
TRBJ2-1	NA	TRBV6-5	TRBD1	CASSYSWDSGNEQFF	TGTGCCAGCAGTTACTCATGGGACAGTGGCAATGAGCAGTTCTTC
TRBJ1-4	NA	TRBV5-1	NA	CASSLDRPNEKLFF	TGCGCCAGCAGCTTGGACAGGCCAAATGAAAAACTGTTTTTT
TRBJ1-1	NA	TRBV7-9	NA	CASSKPNTEAFF	TGTGCCAGCAGCAAGCCGAACACTGAAGCTTTCTTT
TRBJ2-1	NA	TRBV2	TRBD2	CASSYTSGRALYNEQFF	TGTGCCAGCAGCTATACTAGCGGGAGGGCCCTTTACAATGAGCAGTTCTTC
TRBJ1-5	NA	TRBV29-1	NA	CSVGGQFNQPQHF	TGCAGCGTTGGGGGGCAGTTCAATCAGCCCCAGCATTTT
TRBJ2-5	NA	TRBV7-9	TRBD1	CASSLSFTLGQGLETQYF	TGTGCCAGCAGCTTATCCTTCACGCTGGGACAGGGATTGGAGACCCAGTACTTC
TRBJ2-7	once	TRBV19	TRBD1	CASSLRTGGHEQYF	TGTGCCAGTAGTCTTAGGACAGGGGGGCACGAGCAGTACTTC
TRBJ1-5	NA	TRBV5-1	NA	CASSLADGLDPQHF	TGCGCCAGCAGCTTGGCCGACGGGTTAGACCCCCAGCATTTT
TRBJ1-2	NA	TRBV12-5	NA	CASVSPGDGYTF	TGTGCTAGTGTCTCTCCAGGGGATGGCTACACCTTC
TRBJ2-3	NA	TRBV7-2	TRBD2	CASSTKGTSGTDTQYF	TGTGCCAGCAGCACAAAGGGGACTAGCGGCACAGATACGCAGTATTTT
TRBJ2-2	NA	TRBV16	TRBD2	CASSKGLAVDTGELFF	TGTGCCAGCAGCAAGGGACTAGCGGTGGACACCGGGGAGCTGTTTTTT
TRBJ1-5	NA	TRBV19	TRBD1	CASRTTGGLGSNQPQHF	TGTGCCAGTAGGACCACAGGGGGGCTCGGCAGCAATCAGCCCCAGCATTTT
TRBJ2-7	once	TRBV18	TRBD1	CASSPVRQGISYEQYF	TGTGCCAGCTCACCTGTTAGACAGGGGATCTCCTACGAGCAATACTTC
TRBJ2-1	NA	TRBV18	TRBD2	CASSPRAGGNEQFF	TGTGCCAGCTCACCGCGAGCGGGGGGGAATGAGCAGTTCTTC
TRBJ1-2	NA	TRBV14	NA	CASSQASRTGGYTF	TGTGCCAGCAGCCAAGCGAGCCGCACGGGGGGCTACACCTTC
TRBJ2-5	NA	TRBV4-1	TRBD1	CASSPNDRGWETQYF	TGCGCCAGCAGCCCCAACGACAGGGGGTGGGAGACCCAGTACTTC
TRBJ2-5	NA	TRBV13	NA	CASSLQVYDVTQYF	TGTGCCAGCAGCCTACAGGTGTACGATGTGACCCAGTACTTC
TRBJ1-6	few	TRBV4-1	NA	CASSLPYSPLHF	TGCGCCAGCAGCCTTCCGTATTCACCCCTCCACTTT
TRBJ1-1	NA	TRBV4-3	NA	CASSQDIRLYTEAFF	TGCGCCAGCAGCCAAGATATCAGATTGTACACTGAAGCTTTCTTT
TRBJ2-2	NA	TRBV18	NA	CASSPLNTGELFF	TGTGCCAGCTCACCCTTGAACACCGGGGAGCTGTTTTTT
TRBJ1-1	once	TRBV6-5	NA	CASSSSYLTSDTEAFF	TGTGCCAGCAGTTCCTCCTATTTGACATCGGACACTGAAGCTTTCTTT
TRBJ2-3	NA	TRBV9	TRBD2	CASSGGTSPSYTQYF	TGTGCCAGCAGCGGAGGGACTAGCCCATCCTATACGCAGTATTTT